A single sample is the source of the 18 T cell receptor beta chains below, sequenced in a study of regulatory T cells in long-lasting Graves disease. Time point here: newly diagnosed GD, antithyroid drugs for less than 3 months. RNA isolated from PBMCs was used to make the TCR library. In building TCR beta libraries, iRepertoire HTBI primers were used together with Arm-PCR of CDR3 regions. TCRdb called the multiplex PCR reads again in MiXCR, with one record for every CDR3 protein. The sample has roughly 520,000 distinct CDR3 sequences, 12% seen once; the top ten hold roughly 8.2%. The same data also contributed to another study, on T cells in Graves' hyperthyroidism and ophthalmopathy.

Source: peripheral blood mononuclear cells (PBMCs), taken at new diagnosis, from a patient treated with antithyroid drugs. The receptors originated from a young woman with Graves disease.

The chain links TRBV19 to TRBJ2-1, with 7 nucleotides matching TRBD1. The CDR3 spans 14 residues. J was trimmed by 5 bases and V by 6 bases; bases with no gene match: 7. The germline V gene encodes CDR1 LNHDA and CDR2 SQIVND (reference sequence). The CDR3 DNA is TGTGCCAGTAGGGGGGACCAGGGGGACAATGAGCAGTTCTTC. The encoded protein is CASRGDQGDNEQFF. The entire variable domain, with the rest obtained from reference TRBV19 and TRBJ2-1, is as follows: DGGITQSPKYLFRKEGQNVTLSCEQNLNHDAMYWYRQDPGQGLRLIYYSQIVNDFQKGDIAEGYSVSREKKESFPLTVTSAQKNPTAFYLCASRGDQGDNEQFFGPGTRLTVL.

The chain employs TRBV5-6 and TRBJ1-1; D is unresolved. V was shortened by 0 bases and J by 6 bases, with 12 bases between the two germline ends. Germline values: CDR1 SGHDT, CDR2 YYEEEE. The CDR3 is 14 residues long. CDR3 loop: CASSLGWGGSEAFF. The CDR3 DNA is TGTGCCAGCAGCTTGGGTTGGGGAGGCTCTGAAGCTTTCTTT. The variable domain in full, with the rest retrieved from reference TRBV5-6 and TRBJ1-1, is DAGVTQSPTHLIKTRGQQVTLRCSPKSGHDTVSWYQQALGQGPQFIFQYYEEEERQRGNFPDRFSGHQFPNYSSELNVNALLLGDSALYLCASSLGWGGSEAFFGQGTRLTVV.

This clonotype showed up many times. The chain combines TRBV5-1 with TRBJ2-3, with D hard to call. The V end lost 2 bases, the J end lost 3 bases, and 10 bases lay between the germline ends. CDR1 is SGHRS and CDR2 is YFSETQ in the germline V gene. The CDR3 contains 14 residues. In DNA, the CDR3 is TGCGCCAGCAGCTTATTGGTCGGTACAGATACGCAGTATTTT. Its protein is CASSLLVGTDTQYF.

This clonotype was picked up many times. The J gene is TRBJ2-7, the V gene TRBV20-1; D is perhaps TRBD1 or TRBD2 (5 bases each). V dropped 4 bases and J dropped 3 bases, with 19 bases sitting between them. The CDR3 sequence is 15 residues long. CDR1 and CDR2 from the germline V gene are DFQATT and SNEGSKA (reference sequence). Here the CDR3 reads CSANRGVGPLYEQYF. As DNA, the CDR3 is TGCAGTGCTAATAGAGGAGTGGGACCACTCTACGAGCAGTACTTC.

This clonotype was detected many times. This rearrangement joins TRBV3-1 to TRBJ2-2; D is unclear. Trimming took off 0 bases at V and 0 bases at J, with 11 bases between the two ends. The CDR3 sequence is 17 residues long. Looked up from germline, CDR1 is LGHDT and CDR2 is YNNKEL (reference sequence). The CDR3 DNA reads as TGTGCCAGCAGCCAAGATCAGTCCCTCGCGAACACCGGGGAGCTGTTTTTT. It is translated as CASSQDQSLANTGELFF. The whole variable domain, filled in from reference TRBV3-1 and TRBJ2-2, reads DTAVSQTPKYLVTQMGNDKSIKCEQNLGHDTMYWYKQDSKKFLKIMFSYNNKELIINETVPNRFSPKSPDKAHLNLHINSLELGDSAVYFCASSQDQSLANTGELFFGEGSRLTVL.

At least ten counts were recorded for this clonotype. At one boundary the junction diverges from the germline segment, which might be a read error. V and J are TRBV5-1 and TRBJ2-7; TRBD2 matches at 7 bases. Germline-derived CDR1 and CDR2 are SGHRS and YFSETQ. The CDR3 has 14 residues. The CDR3 here is CASSLGGGTYEQYF. The DNA of the CDR3 is TGTGCCAGCAGCTTGGGGGGAGGGACCTACGAGCAGTACTTC.

This clonotype was counted at least ten times. The chain employs TRBV7-9 and TRBJ1-1; D perhaps matches TRBD1 (5 bases). Deletions cut 3 bases from V and 0 bases from J, with 8 bases between. Germline CDR1 and CDR2: SEHNR and FQNEAQ (reference sequence). The CDR3 consists of 14 residues. CDR3 nucleotide sequence: TGTGCCAGCAGCTTGACAGAGATGAACACTGAAGCTTTCTTT. This codes for CASSLTEMNTEAFF.

This clonotype has a count of ten or more. The rearrangement links TRBV2 to TRBJ2-1, with TRBD2 identical over 15 bases. CDR1 and CDR2 from the germline V gene are SNHLY and FYNNEI. Germline trimming cut 5 bases from V and 0 bases from J; bases unmatched to any gene: 8. CDR3 length equals 19 residues. The CDR3: CASSPIGLAGGSSYNEQFF. The CDR3 DNA reads as TGTGCCAGCAGTCCCATCGGACTAGCGGGGGGGAGCTCCTACAATGAGCAGTTCTTC.

This clonotype was found many times. The rearrangement uses TRBV19 and TRBJ1-5; D is perhaps TRBD1 (6 bases). V shed 6 bases and J shed 0 bases, with 12 bases lying between them. The CDR3 runs to 15 residues. Germline values: CDR1 LNHDA, CDR2 SQIVND (reference sequence). CDR3 sequence reads: CASSRGQYSNQPQHF. In DNA form, the CDR3 reads TGTGCCAGTAGCCGGGGGCAATATAGCAATCAGCCCCAGCATTTT.

This clonotype has at least ten counts. The chain is built from TRBV20-1 and TRBJ1-1; D call uncertain. With 5 bases removed from V and 5 bases from J, the gap between germline ends came to 9 bases. Germline CDR1 DFQATT, CDR2 SNEGSKA (reference sequence). This CDR3 has 11 amino acids. CDR3 nucleotides: TGCAGTGCTCCACTCGTAACTGAAGCTTTCTTT. This encodes CSAPLVTEAFF.

The count of this clonotype is one. Here the CDR3 DNA reads TGTGCCAGCAGTTTTCCTCCCCAAGAGACCCAGTACTTC. This encodes CASSFPPQETQYF. The rearrangement uses TRBV12-3 or TRBV12-4 and TRBJ2-5, with D uncertain. The V end lost 3 bases, the J end lost 1 base, and 6 bases lay between the germline ends. The length of the CDR3 is 13 residues.

This clonotype has at least ten counts. The chain has TRBV20-1 and TRBJ2-7; D remains unclear. Looked up from germline, CDR1 is DFQATT and CDR2 is SNEGSKA (reference sequence). The CDR3 contains 14 residues. V lost 3 bases to trimming and J lost 2 bases, with 14 bases between them. The CDR3 loop is CSASHKGYPYEQYF. The CDR3 nucleotides are TGCAGTGCTAGCCACAAAGGGTACCCCTACGAGCAGTACTTC.

V usage is TRBV30 and J usage is TRBJ2-2; D is ambiguous. V was trimmed by 3 bases and J by 3 bases, leaving 11 bases between them. The CDR3 consists of 14 residues. CDR1 is GTSNPN and CDR2 is SVGIG in the germline V gene (reference sequence). The CDR3 sequence: CAWRGTLDTGELFF. Written as DNA, the CDR3 is TGTGCCTGGAGGGGAACATTGGACACCGGGGAGCTGTTTTTT.

This clonotype was seen many times. The chain employs TRBV2 and TRBJ2-3, with 9 nucleotides matching TRBD1. Looked up from germline, CDR1 is SNHLY and CDR2 is FYNNEI. V shed 8 bases, J shed 1 base, and the junction held 7 bases outside the gene matches. CDR3 length: 15 residues. The CDR3, as DNA: TGTGCCAGCGAAGGCCGGACAGGGGGCACAGATACGCAGTATTTT. Translated, it gives CASEGRTGGTDTQYF.

At least ten counts were recorded for this clonotype. The rearrangement uses TRBV18 and TRBJ2-4, with 10 bases fitting TRBD2. The CDR3 sequence is 15 residues long. Germline V lookup: CDR1 KGHSH, CDR2 LQKENI. V was pared by 4 bases and J by 2 bases, with 2 bases of the junction left unmatched. DNA for the CDR3: TGTGCCAGCTCACGAGCGGGAGGGCCCAAAAACATTCAGTACTTC. The encoded protein is CASSRAGGPKNIQYF.

This clonotype was detected a few times. The chain uses TRBV18 and TRBJ1-1, with unresolved D. V lost 8 bases and J lost 7, with 17 bases in between. This CDR3 is built from 13 residues. Germline V gene lookup returns CDR1 KGHSH and CDR2 LQKENI. CDR3 sequence reads: CASGAASRSEAFF. CDR3 nucleotides: TGTGCCAGCGGAGCAGCCTCACGGAGTGAAGCTTTCTTT.

This clonotype was counted at least ten times. The CDR3 reads CASSLTPTWLAGVEQFF. In DNA form, the CDR3 reads TGTGCCAGCAGCTTAACCCCTACCTGGCTAGCGGGAGTTGAGCAGTTCTTC. This chain connects TRBV7-9 to TRBJ2-1; 10 bases align to TRBD2. CDR1 is SEHNR, CDR2 FQNEAQ, per germline (reference sequence). CDR3 length: 17 residues. Losses at the gene ends were 2 bases for V and 9 bases for J; bases not matched to a gene: 13.

Note on this clonotype: Likely a read error: the CDR3 ends without its conserved phenylalanine or tryptophan. This chain connects TRBV6-6 to TRBJ2-3, with 9 positions matching TRBD1. CDR3 length: 16 amino acids. After removal of 0 bases from V and 4 bases from J, the junction contained 5 bases not matched to a gene. From germline, CDR1 is MNHNY and CDR2 SVGAGI (reference sequence). Here the CDR3 reads CASSYSGQGISDTQYL. In DNA, the CDR3 is TGTGCCAGCAGTTACTCGGGACAGGGAATATCAGATACGCAGTATCTT.